This TCR beta chain was observed in a study of regulatory T cells in long-lasting Graves disease. Study-level results: The study examined only peripheral blood, not thyroid tissue.

Building the TCR beta libraries relied on iRepertoire HTBI primers, and CDR3 regions underwent Arm-PCR. In the study's own analysis: The samples yielded about 60 TRBV and approximately 15 TRBJ segments. MiXCR, run by TCRdb on the multiplex PCR reads, gives a single entry per CDR3 protein. In this record, the V and J calls reflect TCRdb's handling and not the investigators' own analysis. The repertoire has 500,000 to 800,000 distinct CDR3 sequences, about 30% of them found once; the top ten carry 35% to 55%. CDR3 length: 12 residues. CDR1 and CDR2 (germline): SEHNR, FQNEAQ (reference sequence). Between the trimmed V and J ends, which lost 7 bases and 4 bases, there was a span of 10 bases. Indicated time point: persistent/refractory GD, antithyroid drugs over 5 years with positive TRAb. From PBMCs, RNA was extracted and then used to make the TCR library. This clonotype was counted only a few times. Its antigen is currently unknown.

This chain connects TRBV7-9 to TRBJ1-1; D is unclear. This sample comprised peripheral blood mononuclear cells (PBMCs), obtained when the disease was refractory, from a patient treated with antithyroid drugs. The clonotype was recovered from a female donor with Graves disease. Here the CDR3 DNA reads TGTGCCAGCATGCGACCGGGCACTGAAGCTTTCTTT. It translates to CASMRPGTEAFF.